This TCR beta chain is from a study of blood T cell repertoires in COVID-19. On the study more broadly: Collection of acute and convalescent COVID-19 samples took place in the United States, Italy and Spain.

The assay was immunoSEQ multiplex PCR, and TCRdb's table has in-frame clones only and misses some. This table holds around 170,000 clones, approximately 90% found once. In this sample, this clone turned up a few times. With 0 bases removed from V and 0 bases from J, the gap between germline ends came to 11 bases. This CDR3 spans 16 amino acids. Germline CDR1 is SGHDN and CDR2 is FVKESK. The receptor was derived from a woman aged 25 to 45 with active or convalescent COVID-19. The chain is built from TRBV14 and TRBJ1-1; maybe TRBD1 (5 bases). The sample taken for sequencing was peripheral blood. The CDR3 spells CASSQDRGVMNTEAFF. Written as DNA, the CDR3 is TGTGCCAGCAGCCAAGATCGGGGGGTCATGAACACTGAAGCTTTCTTT.